A selection of T cell receptor beta chains follows, all from one sample in a study of T cell changes during pregnancy in multiple sclerosis. Repertoires were generated with immunoSEQ multiplex PCR, while TCRdb's copy carries only in-frame clones and drops some. The sample has approximately 38,000 clones; around 92% are singletons. Sequenced material: CD8+ T cells from peripheral blood mononuclear cells, taken in the second trimester of pregnancy. Source of these receptors: a female donor with multiple sclerosis, enrolled in a pregnancy study. The CDR3 runs from the conserved cysteine through the conserved F or W. D genes are given only for firm matches. The size entry is marked missing in some rows and otherwise reads once, few, many or a size class.

>.|TRBD1|TRBV2|TRBJ1-5
TGTGCCAGCAGTGGACAGGGTAATCAGCCCCAGCATTTT
CASSGQGNQPQHF
>.|.|TRBV29-1|TRBJ2-7
TGCAGCGTTGAGTTGAGGGATTTAGAGCAGTACTTC
CSVELRDLEQYF
>.|.|TRBV2|TRBJ1-2
TGTGCCAGCAGTGAAGCCAGTGGGGCAGCCGGATACTATGGCTACACCTTC
CASSEASGAAGYYGYTF
>.|TRBD1|TRBV10-2|TRBJ1-4
TGCGCCAGCAGTGCTGGTGACAGGGTGAATGAAAAACTGTTTTTT
CASSAGDRVNEKLFF
>.|TRBD1|TRBV4-2|TRBJ2-7
TGTGCCAGCAGCCTATCCCGGGACAGGGTCCTTTCCCGGTCCTACGAGCAGTACTTC
CASSLSRDRVLSRSYEQYF
>.|.|TRBV6-5|TRBJ1-5
TGTGCCAGCAGTTATGCAAGCTCTAGCAATCAGCCCCAGCATTTT
CASSYASSSNQPQHF
>.|TRBD2|TRBV5-1|TRBJ2-3
TGCGCCAGCAGCCCGACGGTGTCCCTAGCGGGACTGAGTACAGATACGCAGTATTTT
CASSPTVSLAGLSTDTQYF
>.|.|TRBV10-1|TRBJ1-1
TGCGCCAGCAGCCGGGACACCCTACTGAACACTGAAGCTTTCTTT
CASSRDTLLNTEAFF
>once|.|TRBV4-3|TRBJ2-3
TGCGCCAGCAGCCAAGATGGGTACGGGGAGAGCACAGATACGCAGTATTTT
CASSQDGYGESTDTQYF
>.|.|TRBV2|TRBJ1-2
TGTGCCAGCAGTGACCCGGCAGGGGAAGGTTGGTATGGCTACACCTTC
CASSDPAGEGWYGYTF
>.|TRBD1|TRBV19|TRBJ2-3
TGTGCCAGTAGCTCGACAGGGGTTAGCACAGATACGCAGTATTTT
CASSSTGVSTDTQYF
>.|.|TRBV11-2|TRBJ1-4
TGTGCCAGCAGCTCCTGGACAGTCGGAAAACTGTTTTTT
CASSSWTVGKLFF
>once|.|TRBV19|TRBJ2-2
TGTGCCAGTAAACGGCCTAGCGAGACCGGGGAGCTGTTTTTT
CASKRPSETGELFF
>.|.|TRBV4-2|TRBJ2-3
TGTGCCAGCAGCCAAGATGGAGAAGATACGCAGTATTTT
CASSQDGEDTQYF
>.|.|TRBV9|TRBJ2-7
TGTGCCAGCAGCGTAGCTCTTAGCGGTCCCGAGCAGTACTTC
CASSVALSGPEQYF
>.|.|TRBV21-1|TRBJ1-1
TGTGCCAGCAGCAAAGCGTACGCAGGGGATCGGTACACTGAAGCTTTCTTT
CASSKAYAGDRYTEAFF
>.|TRBD2|TRBV5-6|TRBJ2-7
TGTGCCAGCAGCTTGTCCGGGCGGGAGTTTGACTACGAGCAGTACTTC
CASSLSGREFDYEQYF
>.|.|TRBV27|TRBJ2-7
TGTGCCAGCAGTCCCCACGGGCAGGGGCAATTAGGGCCTTACGAGCAGTACTTC
CASSPHGQGQLGPYEQYF
>.|.|TRBV11-3|TRBJ2-5
TGTGCCAGCAGCTCGGACAGTGCCAGTAAAGAGACCCAGTACTTC
CASSSDSASKETQYF
>once|.|TRBV25-1|TRBJ1-2
TGTGCCAGCAGTGAACCCCACAGGGACTATGGCTACACCTTC
CASSEPHRDYGYTF
>.|.|TRBV30|TRBJ1-1
TGTGCCTGGAGGGGAAGGACAGACCCTATGAACACTGAAGCTTTCTTT
CAWRGRTDPMNTEAFF
>.|TRBD2|TRBV4-2|TRBJ2-2
TGTGCCAGCAGCCAAGATTTAAAGAGCGGGAGGACCTTATCGAACACCGGGGAGCTGTTTTTT
CASSQDLKSGRTLSNTGELFF
>.|.|TRBV7-6|TRBJ1-5
TGTGCCAGCAGCTTAGCCCCAGGATCGCCCCAGCATTTT
CASSLAPGSPQHF
>.|.|TRBV30|TRBJ1-2
TGTGCCTGGTCTACGGGGGACTATGGCTACACCTTC
CAWSTGDYGYTF
>.|TRBD1|TRBV7-9|TRBJ2-2
TGTGCCAGCAGCCGGACAGGGAGTATAGCCACCGGGGAGCTGTTTTTT
CASSRTGSIATGELFF
>.|.|TRBV5-4|TRBJ2-3
TGTGCCAGCAGCTTTGGTGCAGCGCCCTCAACGGGGCAGTATTTT
CASSFGAAPSTGQYF
>.|.|TRBV28|TRBJ1-5
TGTGCCAGCAGTTTGGTCGATAGAGAATGGCCCCAGCATTTT
CASSLVDREWPQHF